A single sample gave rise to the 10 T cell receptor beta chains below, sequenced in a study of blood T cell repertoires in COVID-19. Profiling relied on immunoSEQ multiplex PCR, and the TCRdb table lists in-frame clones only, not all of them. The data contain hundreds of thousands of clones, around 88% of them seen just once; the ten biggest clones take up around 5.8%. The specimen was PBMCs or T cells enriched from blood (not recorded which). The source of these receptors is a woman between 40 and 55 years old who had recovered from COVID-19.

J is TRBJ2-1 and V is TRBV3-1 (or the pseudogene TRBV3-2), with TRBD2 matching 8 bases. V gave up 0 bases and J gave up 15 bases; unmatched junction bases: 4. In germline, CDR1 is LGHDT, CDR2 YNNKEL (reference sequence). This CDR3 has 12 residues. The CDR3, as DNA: TGTGCCAGCAGCCAAGATACCGGGGGGGGGTTCTTC. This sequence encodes CASSQDTGGGFF.

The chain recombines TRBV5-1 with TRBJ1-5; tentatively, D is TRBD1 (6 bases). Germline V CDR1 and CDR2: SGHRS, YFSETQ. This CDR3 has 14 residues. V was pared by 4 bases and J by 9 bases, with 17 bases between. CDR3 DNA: TGCGCCAGCAGCCCTGAAGGGGGTAGGGGGCCCCAGCATTTT. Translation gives CASSPEGGRGPQHF.

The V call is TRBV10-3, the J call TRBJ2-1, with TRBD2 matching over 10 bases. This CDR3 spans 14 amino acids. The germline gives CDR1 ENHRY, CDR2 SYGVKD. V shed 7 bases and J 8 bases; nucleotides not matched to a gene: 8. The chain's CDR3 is CAIKVSLAGDEQFF. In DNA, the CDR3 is TGTGCCATCAAGGTATCCCTAGCGGGAGATGAGCAGTTCTTC.

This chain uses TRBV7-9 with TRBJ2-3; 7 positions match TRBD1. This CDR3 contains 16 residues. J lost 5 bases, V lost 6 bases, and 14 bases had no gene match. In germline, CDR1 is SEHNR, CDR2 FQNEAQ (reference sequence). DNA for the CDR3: TGTGCCAGCAGACCGACAGGGCAGGGTGAGGGAGATACGCAGTATTTT. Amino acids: CASRPTGQGEGDTQYF.

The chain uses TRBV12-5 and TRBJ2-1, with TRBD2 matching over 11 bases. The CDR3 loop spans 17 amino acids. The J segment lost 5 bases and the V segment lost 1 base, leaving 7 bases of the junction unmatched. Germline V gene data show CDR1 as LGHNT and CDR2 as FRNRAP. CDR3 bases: TGTGCTAGTGGTTTGGGAGCCGGGACTAGCGGCAACAATGAGCAGTTCTTC. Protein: CASGLGAGTSGNNEQFF.

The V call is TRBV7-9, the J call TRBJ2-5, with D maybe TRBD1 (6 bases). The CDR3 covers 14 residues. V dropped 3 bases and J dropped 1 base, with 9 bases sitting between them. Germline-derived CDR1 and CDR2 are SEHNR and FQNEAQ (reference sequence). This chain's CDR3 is CASSFQGSQETQYF. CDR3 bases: TGTGCCAGCAGCTTCCAGGGGTCCCAAGAGACCCAGTACTTC.

CDR3: CASSRGQGQSPLHF. CDR3 DNA sequence: TGTGCCAGCAGCCGTGGACAGGGACAATCACCCCTCCACTTT. The chain carries TRBV5-4 and TRBJ1-6; 8 nucleotides match TRBD1. From germline, CDR1 is SGHNT and CDR2 YYREEE (reference sequence). V trimming: 4 bases; J trimming: 10 bases; junction bases outside the gene matches: 7. The CDR3 spans 14 residues.

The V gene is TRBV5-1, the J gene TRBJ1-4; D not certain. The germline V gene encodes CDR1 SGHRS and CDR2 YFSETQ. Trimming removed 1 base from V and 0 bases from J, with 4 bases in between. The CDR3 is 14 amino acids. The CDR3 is CASSLTTTNEKLFF. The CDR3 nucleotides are TGCGCCAGCAGCTTGACAACAACTAATGAAAAACTGTTTTTT.

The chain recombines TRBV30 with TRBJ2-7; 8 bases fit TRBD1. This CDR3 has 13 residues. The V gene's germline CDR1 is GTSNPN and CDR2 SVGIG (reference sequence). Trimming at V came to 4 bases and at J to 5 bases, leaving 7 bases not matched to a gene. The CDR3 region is CAWNNRGLNEQYF. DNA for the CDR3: TGTGCCTGGAACAACAGGGGGTTGAACGAGCAGTACTTC.

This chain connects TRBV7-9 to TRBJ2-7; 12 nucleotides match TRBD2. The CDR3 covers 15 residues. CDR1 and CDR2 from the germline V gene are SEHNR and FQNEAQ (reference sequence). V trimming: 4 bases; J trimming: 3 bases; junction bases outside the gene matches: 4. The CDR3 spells CASSSGLAGYYEQYF. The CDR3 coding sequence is TGTGCCAGCAGCTCAGGACTAGCGGGATACTACGAGCAGTACTTC.